The entry that follows covers one T cell receptor beta chain sequence. Across fewer than 25 US areas, participants ranged in age from about 18 to 89 years. The record originates from a study of blood T cell repertoires in COVID-19. Background on the study: Spain, Italy and the United States supplied samples that represented acute and convalescent COVID-19. Nucleic acid was either cDNA or gDNA, and it came from T cells, B-cell-depleted T cells, or PBMCs.

The CDR3 contains 14 residues. Trimming took 3 bases from V and 3 from J, leaving 9 bases between them. Germline values: CDR1 SGDLS, CDR2 YYNGEE. Clones were sequenced by immunoSEQ multiplex PCR, and TCRdb holds only the in-frame ones, with some missing. The sample has some 370,000 clones, 83% seen once. The V call is TRBV9, the J call TRBJ1-4; D is unresolved. Sequences were obtained from PBMCs or T cells enriched from blood (not recorded which). The receptor comes from a woman aged 45 to 65 who had recovered from COVID-19. CDR3 DNA sequence: TGTGCCAGCAGCGCTCGGGGTCCTAATGAAAAACTGTTTTTT. Its translation: CASSARGPNEKLFF.